This T cell receptor beta chain appears in the sequencing data of a study of T cells in Graves' hyperthyroidism and ophthalmopathy. Study observations and caveats: Separating ophthalmopathy from stable hyperthyroidism was achieved by a 13 V-J model.

Note on this clonotype: What it binds is not known.

Diagnosis rested on symptoms, serum thyroxine and TRAb, thyroid ultrasound, and orbital computed tomography. CDR3 size: 14 residues. Trimming took off 2 bases at V and 5 bases at J, with 10 bases between the two ends. CDR1 and CDR2 from the germline V gene are SGHVS and FNYEAQ. Amplified TCR beta CDR3 regions came from RNA transcripts. A first-round RT-PCR of the TCR CDR3 used the HTBI primer set. TCRdb ran MiXCR on the multiplex PCR reads and lists one entry per CDR3 protein. The repertoire holds around 240,000 distinct CDR3 sequences, with 15% to 20% as singletons. What was sequenced was blood. The receptor was derived from a woman aged 18-30 years with Graves' ophthalmopathy. V usage is TRBV7-6 and J usage is TRBJ2-1; no firm D call. CDR3 sequence reads: CASSLNFVNNEQFF. The CDR3, as DNA: TGTGCCAGCAGCTTAAATTTCGTTAACAATGAGCAGTTCTTC.